This T cell receptor (beta chain) was identified in a study of control samples from healthy donors and cancer patients (dated by TCRdb to the early 2020s). Via the germline V gene (reference sequence), CDR1 is SEHNR and CDR2 FQNEAQ. The CDR3 has 16 amino acids, counting the end cysteine and phenylalanine. CDR3 DNA only is kept here, 48 bases in frame from base 1. Trimming removed 5 bases from V and 5 bases from J, leaving 19 bases between the germline ends. A remark on this clone: What antigen it recognizes has not been identified. One base away there is no much larger clone; base qualities are not given.

The library was produced with the immunoSEQ multiplex PCR assay. The clones in this table, taken by TCRdb from immuneACCESS, are in-frame only. Not every clone is retained; where verified, under half of the shortfall comes from an unresolved V gene, and the cause of the rest is unknown. A total of about 78,000 clones appear in this sample, about 89% of them only once. Jointly, the top ten make up approximately 7.6% of the sample. The V and J genes are TRBV7-9 and TRBJ2-1; TRBD1 might be the D gene, on 6 matching bases. Material for sequencing was blood. The receptor was isolated from a woman aged 55-70 years in good health. This receptor has the CDR3 CASSAITGQFNNEQFF. The base sequence is TGTGCCAGCAGCGCTATAACCGGACAGTTTAACAATGAGCAGTTCTTC.